The following is a TCR beta chain sequence with its context. This sample stems from a study of T cell changes during pregnancy in multiple sclerosis. The data were produced by immunoSEQ multiplex PCR, yet TCRdb's version contains in-frame clones alone and is incomplete. The sample has roughly 66,000 clones; roughly 90% are singletons. Trimming left V 2 bases short and J 4 bases short, with 15 bases between. There are 15 residues in the CDR3. Per germline, CDR1 SGDLS and CDR2 YYNGEE. This receptor was obtained from a female donor with multiple sclerosis, enrolled in a pregnancy study. This specimen consisted of peripheral blood, obtained in the first trimester of pregnancy. This chain joins TRBV9 and TRBJ1-2; TRBD1 is a possible D gene (6 bases). The CDR3 nucleotides read TGTGCCAGCAGCGTCCGGGACATCGGTCCCTATGGCTACACCTTC. Translated: CASSVRDIGPYGYTF.